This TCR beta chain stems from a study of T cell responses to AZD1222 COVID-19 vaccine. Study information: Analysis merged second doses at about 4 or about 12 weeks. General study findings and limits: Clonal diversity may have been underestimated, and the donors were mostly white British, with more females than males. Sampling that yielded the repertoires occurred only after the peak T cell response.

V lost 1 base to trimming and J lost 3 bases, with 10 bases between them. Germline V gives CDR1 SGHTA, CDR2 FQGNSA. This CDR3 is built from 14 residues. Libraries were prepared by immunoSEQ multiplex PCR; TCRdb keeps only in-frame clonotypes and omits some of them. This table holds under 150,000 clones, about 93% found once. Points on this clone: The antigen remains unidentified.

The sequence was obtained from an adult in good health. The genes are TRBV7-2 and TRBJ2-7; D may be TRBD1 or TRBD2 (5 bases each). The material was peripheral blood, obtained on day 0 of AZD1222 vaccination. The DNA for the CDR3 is TGTGCCAGCAGCTTAGGGTGGGGGAACTACGAGCAGTACTTC. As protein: CASSLGWGNYEQYF.